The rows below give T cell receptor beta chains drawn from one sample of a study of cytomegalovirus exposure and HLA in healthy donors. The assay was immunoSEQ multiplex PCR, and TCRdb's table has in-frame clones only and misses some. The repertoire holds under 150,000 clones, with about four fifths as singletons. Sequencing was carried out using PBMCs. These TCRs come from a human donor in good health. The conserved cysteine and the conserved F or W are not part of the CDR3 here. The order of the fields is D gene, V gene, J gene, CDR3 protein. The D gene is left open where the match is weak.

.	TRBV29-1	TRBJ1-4	SVVVYGATNEKLF
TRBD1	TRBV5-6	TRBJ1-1	ASSPGTGPSAF
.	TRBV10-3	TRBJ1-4	AISLGQSANNEKLF
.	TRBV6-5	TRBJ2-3	ASTRGGSSTDTQY
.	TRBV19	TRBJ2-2	ASSITTGWGAGELF
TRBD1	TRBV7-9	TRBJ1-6	ASSMGQGAERPLH
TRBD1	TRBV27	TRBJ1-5	ASSWDRLQPQH
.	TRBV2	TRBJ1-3	ASSEYRTTTSGNTIY
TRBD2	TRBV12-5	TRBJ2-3	ASALGAGVVTQY
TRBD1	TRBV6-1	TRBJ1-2	ASIKDMDREVYT
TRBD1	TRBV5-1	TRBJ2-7	ASSLGQGGEQY
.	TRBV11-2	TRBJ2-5	ASGSGAQY
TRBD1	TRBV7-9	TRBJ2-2	ASSPGTAPLELF
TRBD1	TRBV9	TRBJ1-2	ASSVGDRAGGYT
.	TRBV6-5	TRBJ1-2	ASSPLYGYT
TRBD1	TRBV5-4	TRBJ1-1	ASSQLPSSGGTEAF
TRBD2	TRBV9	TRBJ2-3	ASSVVGRGGVWTDTQY
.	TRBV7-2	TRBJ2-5	ASSPTRETQY
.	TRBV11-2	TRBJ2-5	ASSSSTGSQETQY
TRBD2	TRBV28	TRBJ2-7	ASRDYTSGDHYEQY
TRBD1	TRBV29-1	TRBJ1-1	SVKQGATVNTEAF
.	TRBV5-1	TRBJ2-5	ASSFGGLQETQY
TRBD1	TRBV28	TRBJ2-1	ASSVQGTYNEQF
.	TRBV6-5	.	ASSLSFGEAYEQY
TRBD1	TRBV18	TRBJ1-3	ASSDDRAGNTIY
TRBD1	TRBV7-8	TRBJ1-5	ASSLEGAVSNQPQH
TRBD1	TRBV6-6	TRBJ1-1	ASRTGGYGEAF
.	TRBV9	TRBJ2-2	ASSVGGTSWAGELF
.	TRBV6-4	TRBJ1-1	ASRQGWETEAF
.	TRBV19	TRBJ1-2	ASTGRETGGYT
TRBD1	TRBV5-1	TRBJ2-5	ASSFGGTGQETQY
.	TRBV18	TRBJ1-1	ASSPGRAYTEAF
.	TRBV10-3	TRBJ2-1	AISFGSLNEQF
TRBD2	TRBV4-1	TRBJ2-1	ASSQEEVVTSVVYEQF
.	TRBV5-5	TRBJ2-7	ASSPTGGSYEQY
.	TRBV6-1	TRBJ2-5	ASGERYWETQY
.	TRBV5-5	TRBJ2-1	ASSLSSLPNNEQF
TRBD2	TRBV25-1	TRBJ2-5	ASRLTSGGETQY
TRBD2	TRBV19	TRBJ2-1	ASESRWASGGPEQF
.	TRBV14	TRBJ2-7	ASSQDFTFSSYEQY
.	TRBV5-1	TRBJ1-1	ASSLYFWEGMNTEAF